The source of this T cell receptor beta chain is a study of blood T cell repertoires in COVID-19. The wider study: Donors in the United States, Italy and Spain gave samples during acute or convalescent COVID-19.

Method: immunoSEQ multiplex PCR; TCRdb's copy keeps in-frame clones and lacks some. The sample consists of over 150,000 clones, over 65% of them appearing once. V lost 0 bases, J lost 3 bases, and 10 bases lay in between. In germline, CDR1 is SGHNT, CDR2 YYREEE (reference sequence). The CDR3 covers 14 residues. V and J are TRBV5-4 and TRBJ2-7, with D unclear. This TCR was sampled from a man in his sixties with acute or convalescent COVID-19. The sample consisted of peripheral blood. The CDR3 coding sequence is TGTGCCAGCAGCTTGGGGCTCCACAGCTACGAGCAGTACTTC. Amino acid sequence: CASSLGLHSYEQYF.